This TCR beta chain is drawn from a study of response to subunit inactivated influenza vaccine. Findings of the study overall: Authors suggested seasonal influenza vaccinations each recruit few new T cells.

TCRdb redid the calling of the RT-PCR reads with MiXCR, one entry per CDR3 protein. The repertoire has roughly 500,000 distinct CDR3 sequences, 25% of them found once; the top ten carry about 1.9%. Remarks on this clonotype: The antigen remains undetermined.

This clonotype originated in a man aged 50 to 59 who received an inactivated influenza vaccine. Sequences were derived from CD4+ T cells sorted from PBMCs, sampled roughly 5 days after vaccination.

The CDR3 sequence is CASIPRGTANTEAFF. CDR3 sequence (DNA): TGTGCCAGCATTCCGCGCGGGACGGCGAACACTGAAGCTTTCTTT. The V gene is TRBV12-3 or TRBV12-4, the J gene TRBJ1-1; a weak D match, TRBD1 (5 bases). V lost 7 bases and J 1 base, leaving 16 bases between the germline ends. This CDR3 is built from 15 residues.